This T cell receptor beta chain was observed in a study of robustness of blood B and T cell sequencing (dated by TCRdb to 2016 to 2019). Notes on the research overall: The goal of the study was to find out how much peripheral blood is required to reliably describe the TCRbeta and IgG repertoires of an individual. Each of the roughly ten independently drawn blood samples had its TCRbeta and IgG repertoires measured. For technical replicates, two replicate TCRbeta cDNA libraries were prepared from one shared RNA pool that came from a single 10 ml draw. Findings and caveats that apply to the study as a whole: Every single 10 ml sample contained the 1,000 most abundant TCRbeta clonotypes from the pooled draws. Of the top 10,000 TCRbeta clonotypes in one technical replicate library, 90% to 95% were also found in the other technical replicate library. Combining 3 or 4 tubes (roughly 27-40 ml blood) brought coverage of the top 10,000 TCRbeta clonotypes close to saturation. A full plateau was not reached by TCRbeta rarefaction curves, suggesting under-sequencing or many low-abundance clonotypes. Pooling tubes did not increase the overlap of rare TCRbeta clonotypes, which implies that much larger blood volumes would be needed to capture rare TCRbeta clonotypes. Evidence of cross-contamination, likely caused by batch processing, was seen in one pair of TCRbeta libraries, and the UMI-sequence pairs shared between the two libraries were removed. Immediate fractionation was required for EDTA tubes, so the use of EDTA tubes in multi-site collections was limited.

The germline V gene specifies SGHNT as CDR1 and YENEEA as CDR2. The CDR3 runs 15 amino acids, cysteine and phenylalanine included. Only the CDR3 DNA stays, 45 bases, in frame from base 1. V drops 5 bases and J drops 1 base, leaving 12 bases in between. About this clonotype itself: The antigen this receptor binds is unknown. The sample holds no much larger clone one base away, and base qualities are not on file.

TCRbeta repertoires were quantified from mRNA rather than genomic DNA, which captures expressed receptors. Without cell sorting, buffy coat leukocytes were collected into Trizol, and RNA was extracted using the Direct-zol RNA MiniPrep Plus kit. To separate plasma, buffy coat and red blood cells, the EDTA blood tubes were centrifuged right away at 4 degrees C. Libraries were constructed by PCR. For sequencing, an Illumina MiSeq was employed. cDNA was synthesized with SMARTScribe reverse transcriptase and a 5' template-switch oligo that added a universal priming site. The template-switch oligo carried a 12-nucleotide random unique molecular identifier (UMI) that tagged each cDNA molecule. During reverse transcription, chain-specific reverse primers targeted TCRbeta transcripts. Uracil DNA glycosylase treatment removed residual template-switch adapters, and cDNA was purified with a Qiagen MinElute kit. The first PCR ran for around 25 cycles with KAPA HiFi HotStart ReadyMix and step-out primers, divided among four 50 microliter reactions. Before any further amplification, the products of the first-round PCR were gel-purified. Illumina Nextera adapters were attached in a second 8-cycle PCR, after which libraries were purified and pooled. A 50-nucleotide 5' read captured the UMI barcode for each TCRbeta molecule. As for the original processing: The MIGEC toolkit was used to group reads by UMI into consensus reads. Final reads were produced by merging forward and reverse consensus reads with PEAR. Identical UMI-sequence pairs shared across libraries were treated as cross-sample contamination and removed by a custom decontamination script. V(D)J assignment and CDR3 extraction were performed with MIGMAP, a wrapper around IgBLAST. TCR clonotypes were defined by identical V gene, J gene and CDR3 amino acid sequence; CDR1 and CDR2 were not sequenced. In TCRdb, the public reads were trimmed at Q25 with fastp and aligned with MiXCR, with productive beta chains retained. Rows are combined by CDR3 protein, so each entry shows the most common genes and DNA. The authors' filters were not applied to this entry. The sample yields 1,500 to 2,000 distinct CDR3 sequences; approximately 49% were counted once. About 36% of the sample is taken by the ten largest.

Recombination linked TRBV11-3 to TRBJ2-1; possibly the D gene is TRBD1, per 6 matching bases. The sequence was obtained from a human donor in good health. Sequenced material: peripheral blood. In nucleotide form, the sequence is TGTGCCAGCAGCGGACAGACAAGGTCCTACAATGAGCAGTTCTTC. It codes for CASSGQTRSYNEQFF.